This TCR beta chain originates from a study of shared clonotypes between healthy human individuals. Overall study: Donor composition was a couple of women and a few men, aged 18 to 49. Each donor contributed plates that comprised three CD4 naive, three CD4 memory, two CD8 naive and one CD8 memory.

Trimming left V 3 bases short and J 2 bases short, with 11 bases between. The CDR3 has 14 amino acids. From germline, CDR1 is MNHNS and CDR2 SASEGT. The repertoire was sequenced with immunoSEQ multiplex PCR; TCRdb's copy has only in-frame clones and lacks some. The repertoire holds 2 million or so clones, with about 95% as singletons. Study-wide results and limits: Read depth was anticipated to influence clonotype sharing among donors.

With regard to this clone: Its antigen remains unidentified.

Naivety among CD8 cells was defined by CD45RO negativity and positive CCR7 selection, thereby excluding terminally differentiated effector memory CD45RA+ cells. Sequenced sample: naive CD8+ T cells sorted from blood. This clonotype was obtained from a man younger than 35 in good health. The chain carries TRBV6-1 and TRBJ2-7, with D unclear. This CDR3 reads CASSEVGIPYEQYF. CDR3 DNA: TGTGCCAGCAGTGAGGTTGGGATACCCTACGAGCAGTACTTC.